The source of this T cell receptor (beta chain) is a study of CD8 T cells in Susac syndrome. There are 15 residues in the CDR3. Trimming cost V 5 bases and J 2 bases, with 15 bases left between them. CDR1 SEHNR and CDR2 FQNEAQ come from the germline V gene (reference sequence). Sequencing of TCR beta drew on CD8+ and CD4+ T cells from blood. Random hexamers were used to reverse transcribe an amount of roughly 0.5 to 1 ug RNA. One entry per CDR3 protein results from TCRdb running MiXCR on the immunoSEQ multiplex PCR reads. The sample records tens of thousands of distinct CDR3 sequences, 93% being singletons.

The material sequenced was CD8+ T cells from PBMCs. This TCR derives from a human donor with multiple sclerosis. The V gene is TRBV7-9, the J gene TRBJ2-5; D ambiguous. In DNA form, the CDR3 reads TGTGCCAGCAGCCCCCCGGGCTCTGCTCAAGAGACCCAGTACTTC. Amino acids: CASSPPGSAQETQYF.